The clone carrying this T cell receptor (beta chain) was observed a few times. Its matching antigen is unknown. This entry belongs to a study of T-cell memory formation after mild COVID-19. Study-level background: Largely, the TCR clusters proved donor specific. Study findings and constraints: Pre-infection memory harbored some responding clones, suggesting cross-reactive memory joined.

With constant-segment primers, 5'RACE yielded cDNA libraries of TCR alpha and TCR beta that carried sample barcodes and UMIs. MiXCR, run by TCRdb on the 5' RACE reads, gives a single entry per CDR3 protein. The sample gives roughly 500,000 distinct CDR3 sequences, approximately 20% of which show up once; around 13% is in the top ten. Trimming cost V 5 bases and J 4 bases, with 11 bases left between them. Germline CDR1 reads LNHDA; CDR2 reads SQIVND (reference sequence). CDR3 length: 13 amino acids. This clonotype was obtained from an adult woman who had mild COVID-19 (a few samples of this study predate the infection). Cell type and time point are not known. The sequenced sample consisted of PBMCs or a T cell subset sorted from them (not recorded which). The chain employs TRBV19 and TRBJ1-1; no firm D call. For the CDR3, the DNA is TGTGCCAGTAGTCCCCAATCGGGCACTGAAGCTTTCTTT. It specifies CASSPQSGTEAFF. Together with reference TRBV19 and TRBJ1-1, the CDR3 gives the full variable domain: DGGITQSPKYLFRKEGQNVTLSCEQNLNHDAMYWYRQDPGQGLRLIYYSQIVNDFQKGDIAEGYSVSREKKESFPLTVTSAQKNPTAFYLCASSPQSGTEAFFGQGTRLTVV.